This T cell receptor (beta chain) was obtained from a study of spatial heterogeneity in lung cancer. In the study overall: Samples were donated by 72 untreated early-stage non-small cell lung cancer patients. Each distinct TCR and UMI combination averaged more than ten appearances in raw reads.

TCRdb used MiXCR to reprocess the 5' RACE reads, holding one entry per CDR3 protein. In the table there are approximately 70,000 distinct CDR3 sequences, 8% to 9.5% of which are singletons. CDR3 size: 15 residues. Germline-derived CDR1 and CDR2 are ENHRY and SYGVKD. Between the trimmed V and J ends, which lost 3 bases and 4 bases, there was a span of 15 bases. This clonotype has just a few counts. Time point indicated: blood at routine non-recurrence follow-up after resection. The clonotype comes from a female donor with early-stage non-small cell lung cancer. The specimen was PBMCs, collected at follow-up. V gene TRBV10-3 combines with J gene TRBJ1-2; D gene ambiguous. As DNA, the CDR3 is TGTGCCATCAGTGATCCGATTCGGCAGCCCTATGGCTACACCTTC. Encoded protein: CAISDPIRQPYGYTF.